What follows are 5 T cell receptor beta chains derived from one specimen sequenced in a study of regulatory T cells in long-lasting Graves disease. Regarding time point: persistent/refractory GD, antithyroid drugs over 5 years with positive TRAb. With RNA extracted from PBMCs as input, the TCR library was made. Investigators prepared the TCR beta libraries by applying iRepertoire HTBI primers and Arm-PCR of CDR3 regions. TCRdb redid the calling of the multiplex PCR reads with MiXCR, one entry per CDR3 protein. The sample includes 420,000 or so distinct CDR3 sequences, 23% of them seen just once. This specimen was peripheral blood mononuclear cells (PBMCs), taken when the disease was refractory, from a patient treated with antithyroid drugs. These receptor sequences come from a female donor with Graves disease.

The V call is TRBV10-2, the J call TRBJ2-7; 9 bases match TRBD2. This CDR3 has 15 residues. CDR1 and CDR2 from the germline V gene are WSHSY and SAAADI. V lost 2 bases to trimming and J lost 3 bases; unmatched junction nucleotides: 5. The CDR3 nucleotides read TGCGCCAGCAGTGAGCGGCCTAGCGGGATCTACGAGCAGTACTTC. As protein: CASSERPSGIYEQYF.

This clonotype was detected many times. The chain recombines TRBV2 with TRBJ2-7; 8 bases align to TRBD1. In germline, CDR1 is SNHLY, CDR2 FYNNEI. V gave up 11 bases and J gave up 5 bases; unmatched junction bases: 11. The CDR3 covers 13 residues. DNA for the CDR3: TGTGCCGGGTCCGGGACAGGTCGAAACGAGCAGTACTTC. Protein sequence: CAGSGTGRNEQYF.

This chain joins TRBV7-2 and TRBJ2-7, with 11 positions matching TRBD2. The germline CDR1 and CDR2 sequences are SGHTA and FQGNSA. CDR3 length: 16 amino acids. J lost 5 bases, V lost 1 base, and 7 bases had no gene match. As DNA, the CDR3 is TGTGCCAGCAGCTTAGTGGGGACTAGCGGTCACCACGAGCAGTACTTC. The encoded protein is CASSLVGTSGHHEQYF.

The V and J genes are TRBV27 and TRBJ2-7; D tentatively reads TRBD1 or TRBD2 (5 bases each). Trimming pared 7 bases from V and 5 bases from J, leaving 15 bases between. The germline V gene encodes CDR1 MNHEY and CDR2 SMNVEV (reference sequence). The CDR3 extends over 13 amino acids. The CDR3: CASIPRGDDEQYF. The CDR3 region has the DNA TGTGCCAGCATCCCCCGGGGCGACGACGAGCAGTACTTC.

The CDR3 sequence is CAWSVQLTLNTEAFF. In DNA, the CDR3 is TGTGCCTGGAGTGTACAGCTCACCTTGAACACTGAAGCTTTCTTT. This chain connects TRBV30 to TRBJ1-1, with unresolved D. CDR1 is GTSNPN and CDR2 is SVGIG in the germline V gene (reference sequence). The ends were cut back, 0 bases at V and 0 bases at J, with 11 bases in the middle. This CDR3 is 15 amino acids long.